The rows below give T cell receptor beta chains drawn from one sample of a study of control samples from healthy donors and cancer patients. Generated by immunoSEQ multiplex PCR, the TCRdb table keeps only in-frame clones and is missing some. Of around 180,000 clones in the sample, 80% to 95% were seen once. Sequenced sample: blood. These TCRs come from a woman in her thirties or forties in good health. CDR3s include the opening cysteine and the closing phenylalanine or tryptophan.

CDR3: CSGGDTATNEKLFF
J: TRBJ1-4
V: TRBV29-1

CDR3: CSVEDRGGGTDTQYF
J: TRBJ2-3
V: TRBV29-1

CDR3: CASSLAGHTEAFF
J: TRBJ1-1
V: TRBV12-3/TRBV12-4

CDR3: CASSLGKPANTNEKLFF
J: TRBJ1-4
V: TRBV5-1

CDR3: CASSRDINQPQHF
J: TRBJ1-5
V: TRBV12-3/TRBV12-4

CDR3: CASSEGLAGKDTQYF
J: TRBJ2-3
V: TRBV10-1

CDR3: CASSLDRGLPQPQHF
J: TRBJ1-5
V: TRBV11-2

CDR3: CASSSSGRGTGFNSNQPQHF
J: TRBJ1-5
V: TRBV6-2/TRBV6-3

CDR3: CASGWATAGEKLFF
J: TRBJ1-4
V: TRBV6-5

CDR3: CASTLRGFYEQYF
J: TRBJ2-7
V: TRBV6-5

CDR3: CASSEIAGGQETQYF
J: TRBJ2-5
V: TRBV5-1

CDR3: CASSVGQGGQPQHF
J: TRBJ1-5
V: TRBV28

CDR3: CASSSQDRVGEAFF
J: TRBJ1-1
V: TRBV6-5

CDR3: CASSLAGIEKLFF
J: TRBJ1-4
V: TRBV5-1

CDR3: CASRSVSYNSPLHF
J: TRBJ1-6
V: TRBV11-2

CDR3: CASSLRSTGELFF
J: TRBJ2-2
V: TRBV7-7

CDR3: CASPGDGEDWDIQYF
J: TRBJ2-4
V: TRBV19

CDR3: CSVGRGSAEAFF
J: TRBJ1-1
V: TRBV29-1

CDR3: CASSHLGEQYF
J: TRBJ2-7
V: TRBV3-1/TRBV3-2

CDR3: CASSETGTRLPDTQYF
J: TRBJ2-3
V: TRBV9

CDR3: CASSYLRGGQNEQFF
J: TRBJ2-1
V: TRBV6-5

CDR3: CASSSNPGPSPLHF
J: TRBJ1-6
V: TRBV6-5

CDR3: CASSPDRVDTQYF
J: TRBJ2-3
V: TRBV4-1

CDR3: CASSFRNQPQHF
J: TRBJ1-5
V: TRBV12-3/TRBV12-4

CDR3: CASSLFSPDQPQHF
J: TRBJ1-5
V: TRBV27

CDR3: CASSQDQASPREVF
J: TRBJ1-1
V: TRBV3-1/TRBV3-2

CDR3: CASSGEYYSNQPQHF
J: TRBJ1-5
V: TRBV19

CDR3: CSVDAGVDEQYF
J: TRBJ2-7
V: TRBV29-1

CDR3: CASMGGRNQPQHF
J: TRBJ1-5
V: TRBV27

CDR3: CASSGRGTDTQYF
J: TRBJ2-3
V: TRBV3-1/TRBV3-2

CDR3: CASVDRGFYGYTF
J: TRBJ1-2
V: TRBV19

CDR3: CASSALTPGQGLFDTQYF
J: TRBJ2-3
V: TRBV6-1

CDR3: CASRLNRDGYTF
J: TRBJ1-2
V: TRBV5-1

CDR3: CATSSGQGGDTQYF
J: TRBJ2-3
V: TRBV24-1

CDR3: CASSAVWGTEAFF
J: TRBJ1-1
V: TRBV6-4

CDR3: CASSRGDSGDTQYF
J: TRBJ2-3
V: TRBV5-8

CDR3: CASSGAAYGYTF
J: TRBJ1-2
V: TRBV6-6

CDR3: CASRGGPYEQYF
J: TRBJ2-7
V: TRBV28

CDR3: CASTPEGPGELFF
J: TRBJ2-2
V: TRBV11-2

CDR3: CASSQNRDAYYEQYF
J: TRBJ2-7
V: TRBV3-1/TRBV3-2

CDR3: CASSTTPDNSPLHF
J: TRBJ1-6
V: TRBV2

CDR3: CASSKDGFYTDTQYF
J: TRBJ2-3
V: TRBV7-3

CDR3: CASSYGTGGFYGYTF
J: TRBJ1-2
V: TRBV6-6

CDR3: CASSPRGGNTEAFF
J: TRBJ1-1
V: TRBV14

CDR3: CASSLGTGGILQPQHF
J: TRBJ1-5
V: TRBV5-6

CDR3: CASSLVNSPLHF
J: TRBJ1-6
V: TRBV19

CDR3: CASTNDGQLANYGYTF
J: TRBJ1-2
V: TRBV11-2